This entry is about one T cell receptor (beta chain). Compared with germline, one end of the junction differs, possibly owing to a read error. These data originate in a study of blood T cell repertoires in COVID-19. Background on the study: Acute-phase and convalescent COVID-19 samples originated in the United States, Italy and Spain.

Per the authors' pipeline: Reference gene primer amplification gave nucleated cell count estimates. Clones were sequenced by immunoSEQ multiplex PCR, and TCRdb holds only the in-frame ones, with some missing. The V and J calls and clone size are taken from that table; D and trimming were inferred from the DNA. Here the sample spans 65,000 to 70,000 clones, roughly 85% being singletons. Sequenced input: peripheral blood. This sequence was found in a woman aged 80 or over with acute or convalescent COVID-19.

The CDR3 sequence is CAISESPIQMVDF. The CDR3 nucleotides read TGTGCCATCAGTGAGTCACCGATTCAGATGGTGGACTTC. The rearrangement links TRBV10-3 to TRBJ2-7; D is unclear. The germline V gene encodes CDR1 ENHRY and CDR2 SYGVKD. The CDR3 extends over 13 amino acids.